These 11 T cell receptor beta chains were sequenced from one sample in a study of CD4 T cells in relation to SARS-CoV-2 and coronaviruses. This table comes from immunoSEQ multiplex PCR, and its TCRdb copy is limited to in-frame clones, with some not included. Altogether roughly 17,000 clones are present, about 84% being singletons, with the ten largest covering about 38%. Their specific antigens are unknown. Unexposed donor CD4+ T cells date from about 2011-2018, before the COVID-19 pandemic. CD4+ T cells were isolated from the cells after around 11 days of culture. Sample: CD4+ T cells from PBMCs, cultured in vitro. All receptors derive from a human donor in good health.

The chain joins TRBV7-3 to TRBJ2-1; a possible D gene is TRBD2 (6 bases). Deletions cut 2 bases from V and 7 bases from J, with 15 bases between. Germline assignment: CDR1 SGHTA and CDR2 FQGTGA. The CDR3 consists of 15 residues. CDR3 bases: TGTGCCAGCAGCTTACAGGGACTGACTCAAAATGAGCAGTTCTTC. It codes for CASSLQGLTQNEQFF. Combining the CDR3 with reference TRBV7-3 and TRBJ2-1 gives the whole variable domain GAGVSQTPSNKVTEKGKYVELRCDPISGHTALYWYRQSLGQGPEFLIYFQGTGAADDSGLPNDRFFAVRPEGSVSTLKIQRTERGDSAVYLCASSLQGLTQNEQFFGPGTRLTVL.

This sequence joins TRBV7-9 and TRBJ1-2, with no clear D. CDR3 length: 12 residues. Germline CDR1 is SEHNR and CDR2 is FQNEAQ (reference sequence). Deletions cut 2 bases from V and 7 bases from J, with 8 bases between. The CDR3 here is CASSLTWSGYTF. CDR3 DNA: TGTGCCAGCAGCTTAACATGGTCTGGCTACACCTTC.

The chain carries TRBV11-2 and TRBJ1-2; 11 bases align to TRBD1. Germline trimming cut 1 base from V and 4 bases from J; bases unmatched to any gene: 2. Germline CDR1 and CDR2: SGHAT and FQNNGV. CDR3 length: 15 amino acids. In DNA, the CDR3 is TGTGCCAGCAGCTTAGGGGACAGGGGGATCTATGGCTACACCTTC. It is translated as CASSLGDRGIYGYTF.

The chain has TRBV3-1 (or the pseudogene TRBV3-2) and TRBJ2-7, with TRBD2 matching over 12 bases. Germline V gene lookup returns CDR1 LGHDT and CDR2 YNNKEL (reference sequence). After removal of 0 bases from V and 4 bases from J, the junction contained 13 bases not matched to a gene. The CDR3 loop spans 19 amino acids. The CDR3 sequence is CASSQDPPRLAGAHYEQYF. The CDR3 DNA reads TGTGCCAGCAGCCAAGATCCCCCCCGACTAGCGGGAGCCCATTACGAGCAGTACTTC.

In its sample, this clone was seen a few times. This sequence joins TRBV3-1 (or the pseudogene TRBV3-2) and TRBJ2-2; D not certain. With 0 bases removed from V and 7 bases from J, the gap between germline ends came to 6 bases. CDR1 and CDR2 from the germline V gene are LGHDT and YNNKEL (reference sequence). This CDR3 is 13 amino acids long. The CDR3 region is CASSQERFGELFF. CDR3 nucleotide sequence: TGTGCCAGCAGCCAAGAACGATTCGGGGAGCTGTTTTTT.

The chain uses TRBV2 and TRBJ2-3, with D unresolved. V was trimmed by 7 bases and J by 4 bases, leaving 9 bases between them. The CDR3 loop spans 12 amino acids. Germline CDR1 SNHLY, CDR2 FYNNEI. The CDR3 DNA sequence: TGTGCCAGCACCCTCGGAGCAGATACGCAGTATTTT. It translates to CASTLGADTQYF.

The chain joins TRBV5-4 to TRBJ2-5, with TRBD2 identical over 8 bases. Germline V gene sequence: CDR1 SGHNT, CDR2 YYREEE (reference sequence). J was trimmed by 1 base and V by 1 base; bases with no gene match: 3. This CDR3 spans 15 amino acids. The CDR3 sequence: CASSLTLAAQETQYF. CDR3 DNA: TGTGCCAGCAGCTTGACACTAGCGGCCCAAGAGACCCAGTACTTC.

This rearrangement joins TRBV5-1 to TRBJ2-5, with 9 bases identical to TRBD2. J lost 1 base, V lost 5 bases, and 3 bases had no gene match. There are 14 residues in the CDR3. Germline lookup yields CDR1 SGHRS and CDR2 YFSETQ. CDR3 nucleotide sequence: TGCGCCAGCAGGGTGACTAGCGGCCAAGAGACCCAGTACTTC. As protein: CASRVTSGQETQYF.

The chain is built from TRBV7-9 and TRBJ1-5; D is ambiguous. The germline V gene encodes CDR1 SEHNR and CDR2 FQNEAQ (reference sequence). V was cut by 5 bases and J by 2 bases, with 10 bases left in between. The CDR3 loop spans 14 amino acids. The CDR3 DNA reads TGTGCCAGCAGCCCGCTCGACGGCAATCAGCCCCAGCATTTT. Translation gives CASSPLDGNQPQHF.

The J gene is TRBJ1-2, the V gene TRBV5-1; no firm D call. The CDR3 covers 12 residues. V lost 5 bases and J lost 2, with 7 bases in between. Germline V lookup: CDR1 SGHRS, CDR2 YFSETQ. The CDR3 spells CASSSGNYGYTF. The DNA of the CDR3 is TGCGCCAGCAGTAGCGGAAACTATGGCTACACCTTC.

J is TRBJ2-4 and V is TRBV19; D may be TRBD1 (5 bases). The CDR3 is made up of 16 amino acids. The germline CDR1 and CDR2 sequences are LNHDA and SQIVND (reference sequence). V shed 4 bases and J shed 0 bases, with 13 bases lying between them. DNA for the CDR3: TGTGCCAGTAGTAAACTAACGACAGTAGCCAAAAACATTCAGTACTTC. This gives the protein CASSKLTTVAKNIQYF. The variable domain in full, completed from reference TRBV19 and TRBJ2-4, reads DGGITQSPKYLFRKEGQNVTLSCEQNLNHDAMYWYRQDPGQGLRLIYYSQIVNDFQKGDIAEGYSVSREKKESFPLTVTSAQKNPTAFYLCASSKLTTVAKNIQYFGAGTRLSVL.